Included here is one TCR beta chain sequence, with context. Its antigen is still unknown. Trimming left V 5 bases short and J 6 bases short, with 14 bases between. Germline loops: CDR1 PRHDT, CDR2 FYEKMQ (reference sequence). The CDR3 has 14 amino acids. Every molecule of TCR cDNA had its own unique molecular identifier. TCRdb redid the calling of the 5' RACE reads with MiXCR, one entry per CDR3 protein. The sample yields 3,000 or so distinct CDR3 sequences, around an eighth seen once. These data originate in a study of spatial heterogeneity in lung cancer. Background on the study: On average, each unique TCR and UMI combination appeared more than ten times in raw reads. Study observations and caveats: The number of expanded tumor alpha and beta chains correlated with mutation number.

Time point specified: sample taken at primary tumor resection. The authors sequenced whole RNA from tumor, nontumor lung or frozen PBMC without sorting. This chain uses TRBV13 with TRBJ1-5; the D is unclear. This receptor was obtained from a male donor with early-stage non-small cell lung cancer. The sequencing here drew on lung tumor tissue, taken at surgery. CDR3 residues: CASSPTRWGQPQHF. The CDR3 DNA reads TGTGCCAGCAGCCCCACCAGGTGGGGTCAGCCCCAGCATTTT.